This entry concerns a single T cell receptor beta chain. Trimming took 6 bases from V and 2 from J, leaving 5 bases between them. CDR1 and CDR2 from the germline V gene are MNHEY and SMNVEV (reference sequence). The CDR3 is 11 amino acids. The protocol was immunoSEQ multiplex PCR, while the TCRdb copy is restricted to in-frame clones and leaves out a portion. The repertoire holds 120,000 to 150,000 clones, with under 95% as singletons. These data belong to a study of T cell responses to AZD1222 COVID-19 vaccine. The sequence derives from an adult in good health. The material was peripheral blood, obtained on day 0 of AZD1222 vaccination. The chain links TRBV27 to TRBJ2-7; D uncertain. CDR3 sequence: CASRDPYEQYF. The CDR3 bases are TGTGCCAGCAGGGATCCCTACGAGCAGTACTTC.